This TCR beta chain is from a study (dated by TCRdb to about 2015). Regarding the complete study: The study examined whether tumor-infiltrating Tregs in breast cancer are drawn from blood Tregs or arise in situ by conversion from other CD4+ T cell subsets.

What the authors observed across the whole study: The greatest overlap of tumor-infiltrating Treg TCR alpha and beta sequences was observed with tumor naive CD4+ T cells, followed by blood naive CD4+ T cells. Tumor memory CD4+ T cell TCR gene usage clustered with blood and lymph node memory CD4+ cells and lymph node naive CD4+ cells. The validation in the larger cohort was limited to a single TCR beta V-J rearrangement instead of whole repertoires.

A remark on this clonotype: Its recognized antigen is unknown. A much larger clone sits a single nucleotide away, making a read error possible.

Full-length TCR variable regions were amplified by 5' RACE PCR with constant-region reverse primers, and semi-nested PCR with Nested Universal Primer A was subsequently performed. Using the ReliaPrep RNA Cell Miniprep System, total RNA was extracted, and the SMARTer RACE 5'/3' Kit was then used to reverse transcribe the RNA into 5'RACE-ready cDNA. Full-length TCR alpha and beta libraries were barcoded with multiplex adaptors and sequenced on an Illumina MiSeq. In the original analysis: Sequencing data were pooled across the five patients for each of nine subset-tissue groups and compared by unsupervised clustering of TCR gene usage. Repertoire similarity was calculated with the Morisita-Horn index, weighting shared sequences by their contribution to each repertoire. The public reads were reanalyzed by TCRdb: fastp trimming at Q25, MiXCR alignment, in-frame beta chains only. Duplicate CDR3 protein sequences are folded into a single record with the most common DNA and genes. It is TCRdb's table, rather than the study itself, that gives the V and J calls and clone size. This sample comprises about 55,000 distinct CDR3 sequences, more than 20% of them detected only once. The ten largest clonotypes hold roughly 2.9% of the sample.

Cells that were CD4+CD25+CD127-/low were the ones isolated as Tregs. Tregs, naive and memory CD4+ T cells from tumor, blood and ipsilateral draining lymph nodes of 4 or 5 breast cancer patients underwent full-length TCR alpha and beta sequencing. Tumor tissue and lymph nodes obtained from ipsilateral axillary dissection were perfused with PBS, minced and then digested with collagenase I and hyaluronidase. A purity exceeding 90% was confirmed by FACS for the sorted cell populations. Here V drops 7 bases and J drops 7 bases, and the junction holds 6 bases not matched to any gene. The CDR3 goes from the cysteine to the phenylalanine over 13 residues. Only CDR3 DNA is held: 39 bases, read in frame from base 1. The germline V gene specifies SGHVS as CDR1 and FNYEAQ as CDR2.

This receptor was taken from a female donor with breast cancer. The rearrangement joined TRBV7-6 to TRBJ1-4, with 7 bases matching TRBD1. Sequencing was performed on tumor-infiltrating Tregs sorted from the breast tumor. The sequenced DNA: TGTGCCAGCAACCCCCCAGGGGGTGAAAAACTGTTTTTT. This codes for CASNPPGGEKLFF.